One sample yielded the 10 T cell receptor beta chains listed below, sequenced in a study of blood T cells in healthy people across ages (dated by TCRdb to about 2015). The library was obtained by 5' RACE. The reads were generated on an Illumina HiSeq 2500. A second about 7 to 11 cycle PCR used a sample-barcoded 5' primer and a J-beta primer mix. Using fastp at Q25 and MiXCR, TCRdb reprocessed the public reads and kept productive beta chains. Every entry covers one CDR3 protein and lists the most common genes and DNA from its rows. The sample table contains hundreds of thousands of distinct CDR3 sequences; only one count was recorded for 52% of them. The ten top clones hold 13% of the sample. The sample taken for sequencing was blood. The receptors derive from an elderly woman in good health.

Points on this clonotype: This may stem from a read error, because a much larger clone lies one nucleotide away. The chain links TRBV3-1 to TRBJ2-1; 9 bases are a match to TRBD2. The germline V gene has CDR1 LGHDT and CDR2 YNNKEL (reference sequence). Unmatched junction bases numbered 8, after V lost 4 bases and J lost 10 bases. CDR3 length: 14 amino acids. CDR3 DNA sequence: TGTGCCAGCAGCCGCCCTAGCGGGATCGACGAGCAGTTCTTC. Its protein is CASSRPSGIDEQFF.

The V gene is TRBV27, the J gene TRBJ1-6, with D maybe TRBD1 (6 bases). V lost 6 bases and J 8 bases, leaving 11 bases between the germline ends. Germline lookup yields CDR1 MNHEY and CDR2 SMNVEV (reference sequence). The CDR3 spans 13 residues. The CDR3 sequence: CASSLKGDSPLHF. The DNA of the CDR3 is TGTGCCAGCAGCCTTAAGGGGGATTCACCCCTCCACTTT.

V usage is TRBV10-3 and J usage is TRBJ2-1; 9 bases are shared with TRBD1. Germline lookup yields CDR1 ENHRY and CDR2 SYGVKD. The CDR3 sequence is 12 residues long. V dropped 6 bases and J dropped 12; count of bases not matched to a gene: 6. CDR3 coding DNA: TGTGCCATCAGCGGGGACAGGGAGGGGCAGTTCTTC. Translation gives CAISGDREGQFF.

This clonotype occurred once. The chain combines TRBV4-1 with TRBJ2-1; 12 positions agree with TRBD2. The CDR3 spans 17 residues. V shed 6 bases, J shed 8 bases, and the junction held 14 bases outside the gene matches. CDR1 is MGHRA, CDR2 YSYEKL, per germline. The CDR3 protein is CASRTSGRPLNTDEQFF. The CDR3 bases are TGCGCCAGCAGAACTAGCGGGAGGCCCCTTAACACTGATGAGCAGTTCTTC.

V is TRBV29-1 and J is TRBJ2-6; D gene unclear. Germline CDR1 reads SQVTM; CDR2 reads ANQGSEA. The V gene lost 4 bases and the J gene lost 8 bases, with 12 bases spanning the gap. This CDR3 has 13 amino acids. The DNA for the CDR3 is TGCAGCGTTGGGGGTATAGGAACCAACGTCCTGACTTTC. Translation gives CSVGGIGTNVLTF.

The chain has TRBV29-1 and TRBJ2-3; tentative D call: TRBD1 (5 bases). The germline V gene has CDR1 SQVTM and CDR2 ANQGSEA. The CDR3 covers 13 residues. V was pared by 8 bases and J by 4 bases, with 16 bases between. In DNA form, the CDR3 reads TGCAGCATAGGGGCAGCTCGGGCAGATACGCAGTATTTT. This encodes CSIGAARADTQYF.

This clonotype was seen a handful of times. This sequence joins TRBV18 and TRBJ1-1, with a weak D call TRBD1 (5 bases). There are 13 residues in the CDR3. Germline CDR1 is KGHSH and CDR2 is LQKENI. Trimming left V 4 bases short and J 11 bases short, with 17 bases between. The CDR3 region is CASSLGGEVSAFF. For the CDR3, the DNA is TGTGCCAGCTCACTCGGAGGGGAGGTTAGTGCTTTCTTT.

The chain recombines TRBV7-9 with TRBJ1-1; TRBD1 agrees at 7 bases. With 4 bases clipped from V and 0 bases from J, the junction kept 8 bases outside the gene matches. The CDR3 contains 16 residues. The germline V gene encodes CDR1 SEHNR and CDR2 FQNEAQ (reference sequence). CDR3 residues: CASSSLWDSLNTEAFF. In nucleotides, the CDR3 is TGTGCCAGCAGCTCCTTATGGGACAGTTTGAACACTGAAGCTTTCTTT.

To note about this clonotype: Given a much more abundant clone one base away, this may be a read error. CDR3 residues: CATSDSRSGGSYNEQFF. CDR3 in DNA: TGTGCCACCAGTGATTCCCGCAGCGGGGGCTCCTACAATGAGCAGTTCTTC. The J gene is TRBJ2-1, the V gene TRBV24-1; 8 bases line up with TRBD2. This CDR3 comprises 17 residues. The germline gives CDR1 KGHDR, CDR2 SFDVKD. The trim removed 2 bases at V and 0 bases at J, leaving 5 bases unmatched.

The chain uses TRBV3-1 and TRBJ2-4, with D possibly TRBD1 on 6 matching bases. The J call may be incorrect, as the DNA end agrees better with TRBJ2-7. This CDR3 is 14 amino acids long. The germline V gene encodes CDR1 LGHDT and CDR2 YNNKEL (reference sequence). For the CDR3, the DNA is TGTGCCAGCAGCCGAATGGCAGGGGCCTACGAGCAGTACTTC. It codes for CASSRMAGAYEQYF.